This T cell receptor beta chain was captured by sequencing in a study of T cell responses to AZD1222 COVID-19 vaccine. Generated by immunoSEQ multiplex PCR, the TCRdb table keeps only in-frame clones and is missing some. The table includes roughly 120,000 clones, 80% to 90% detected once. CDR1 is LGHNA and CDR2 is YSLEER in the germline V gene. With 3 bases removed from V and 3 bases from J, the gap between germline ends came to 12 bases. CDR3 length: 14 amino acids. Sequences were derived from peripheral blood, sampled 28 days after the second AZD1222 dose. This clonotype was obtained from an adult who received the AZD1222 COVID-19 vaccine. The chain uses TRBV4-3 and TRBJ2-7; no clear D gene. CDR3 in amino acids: CASSQGGRNYEQYF. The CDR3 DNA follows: TGCGCCAGCAGCCAGGGCGGACGGAACTACGAGCAGTACTTC.